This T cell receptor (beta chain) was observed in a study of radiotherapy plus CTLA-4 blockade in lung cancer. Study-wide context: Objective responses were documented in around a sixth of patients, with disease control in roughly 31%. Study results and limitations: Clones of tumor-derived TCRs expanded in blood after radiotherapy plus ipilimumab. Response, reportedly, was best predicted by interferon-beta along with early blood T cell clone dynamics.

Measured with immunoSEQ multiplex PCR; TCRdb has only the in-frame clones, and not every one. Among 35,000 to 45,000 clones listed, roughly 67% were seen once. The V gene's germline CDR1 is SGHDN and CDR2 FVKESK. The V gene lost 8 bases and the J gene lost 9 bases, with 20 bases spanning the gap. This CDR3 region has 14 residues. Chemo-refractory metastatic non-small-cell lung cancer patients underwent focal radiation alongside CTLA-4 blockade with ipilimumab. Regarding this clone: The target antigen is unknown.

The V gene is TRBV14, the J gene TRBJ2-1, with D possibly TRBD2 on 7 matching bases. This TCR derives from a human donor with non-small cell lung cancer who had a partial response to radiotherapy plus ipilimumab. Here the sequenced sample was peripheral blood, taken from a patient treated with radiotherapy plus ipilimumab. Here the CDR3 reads CASEGGREDGEQFF. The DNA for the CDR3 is TGTGCCAGCGAAGGGGGGAGGGAAGACGGTGAGCAGTTCTTC.